Below are 10 T cell receptor beta chains sequenced from a single sample in a study of CD8 T cells in ankylosing spondylitis. TCRdb itself ran the 5' RACE reads through MiXCR, one entry per CDR3 protein. The table records about 220,000 distinct CDR3 sequences, about 26% of them present only once. Sequenced input: blood, either unsorted or a sorted T cell fraction (not recorded which). These receptors all stem from a male donor with ankylosing spondylitis or in good health (not recorded which).

There are many counts of this clonotype. This chain links TRBV4-1 with TRBJ2-7; 10 bases line up with TRBD1. With 4 bases clipped from V and 6 bases from J, the junction kept 6 bases outside the gene matches. The V gene's germline CDR1 is MGHRA and CDR2 YSYEKL. This CDR3 contains 14 residues. The CDR3 region is CASSRQDRGSEQYF. In nucleotides, the CDR3 is TGCGCCAGCAGCCGCCAGGACAGGGGGAGCGAGCAGTACTTC.

This clonotype was seen at least ten times. This chain joins TRBV20-1 and TRBJ1-2; no clear D gene. The CDR3 loop spans 13 amino acids. Germline-derived CDR1 and CDR2 are DFQATT and SNEGSKA (reference sequence). The CDR3 nucleotides are TGCAGCGCGGCCAGGAACCCCAACTATGGCTACACCTTC. Encoded protein: CSAARNPNYGYTF.

This clonotype was counted at least ten times. This chain uses TRBV20-1 with TRBJ2-5; D uncertain. The CDR3 is 14 residues long. Trimming left V 2 bases short and J 2 bases short, with 12 bases between. From germline, CDR1 is DFQATT and CDR2 SNEGSKA (reference sequence). CDR3 amino acids: CSARIGSVQETQYF. CDR3 bases: TGCAGTGCTAGAATAGGCAGCGTACAAGAGACCCAGTACTTC.

This clonotype was picked up many times. V gene TRBV5-1 combines with J gene TRBJ1-2; the D gene is possibly TRBD1 (6 bases). The CDR3 has 17 residues. Germline V gives CDR1 SGHRS, CDR2 YFSETQ. Trimming pared 0 bases from V and 4 bases from J, leaving 19 bases between. The CDR3 spells CASSLVPGAIPSYGYTF. In nucleotides, the CDR3 is TGCGCCAGCAGCTTGGTTCCGGGGGCGATCCCCTCCTATGGCTACACCTTC.

In this sample, this clonotype turned up many times. The V gene is TRBV5-1, the J gene TRBJ2-7, with 11 bases aligning to TRBD2. This CDR3 is built from 16 residues. Trimming cost V 4 bases and J 2 bases; bases outside gene matches: 8. Germline CDR1 is SGHRS and CDR2 is YFSETQ. The CDR3 region has the DNA TGCGCCAGCAGCACCGGGACTAGCGGAGGGACCTACGAGCAGTACTTC. Translated: CASSTGTSGGTYEQYF.

V gene TRBV7-2 combines with J gene TRBJ2-3; D is ambiguous. V lost 5 bases to trimming and J lost 6 bases, with 9 bases between them. Germline CDR1 SGHTA, CDR2 FQGNSA. The CDR3 has 12 residues. The CDR3 region has the DNA TGTGCCAGCAGCCCGATCGTGGATACGCAGTATTTT. Its protein product is CASSPIVDTQYF.

This clonotype was observed many times. This CDR3 reads CASSYSSYEQYF. The CDR3 bases are TGTGCCAGCAGTTACTCGAGTTACGAGCAGTACTTC. The chain carries TRBV6-6 and TRBJ2-7; no reliable D call. This CDR3 is built from 12 residues. V lost 0 bases, J lost 4 bases, and 4 bases lay in between. The V gene's germline CDR1 is MNHNY and CDR2 SVGAGI (reference sequence).

The chain combines TRBV12-3 or TRBV12-4 with TRBJ1-2, with 8 positions matching TRBD1. The CDR3 has 13 amino acids. J gave up 4 bases and V 2 bases, and 0 bases lay outside the gene matches. DNA for the CDR3: TGTGCCAGCAGTTTAACAGGGGGCTATGGCTACACCTTC. Its translation: CASSLTGGYGYTF.

Ten or more counts support this clonotype. The chain couples TRBV7-9 to TRBJ2-1; no firm D call. Between the trimmed V and J ends, which lost 5 bases and 4 bases, there was a span of 21 bases. Germline V gene sequence: CDR1 SEHNR, CDR2 FQNEAQ (reference sequence). This CDR3 is 17 amino acids long. This CDR3 reads CASSERWSEVPYNEQFF. The CDR3 DNA is TGTGCCAGCAGCGAGAGATGGTCAGAAGTACCGTACAATGAGCAGTTCTTC.

The V gene is TRBV5-6, the J gene TRBJ1-1, with no clear D. V gave up 4 bases and J gave up 0 bases, with 7 bases separating them. The CDR3 runs to 13 residues. CDR1 is SGHDT, CDR2 YYEEEE, per germline. This chain's CDR3 is CASSRVMNTEAFF. The CDR3 bases are TGTGCCAGCAGCCGAGTCATGAACACTGAAGCTTTCTTT.